This TCR beta chain is from a study of T cells after yellow fever vaccination. Study-wide background: Libraries from low-cell-number fractions were prepared with the SMART-Seq v4 Ultra Low Input RNA kit.

V was clipped by 0 bases and J by 5 bases, with 7 bases between them. In germline, CDR1 is SGHRS, CDR2 YFSETQ. This CDR3 has 13 residues. They built TCR cDNA with 5'RACE template switching, a step that put in a universal primer site and UMIs. TCRdb used MiXCR to reprocess the 5' RACE reads, holding one entry per CDR3 protein. The sample lists about 340,000 distinct CDR3 sequences; 9.5% to 15% were seen once. The source is a man between 18 and 35 years old who received the YFV17D yellow fever vaccine. The chain joins TRBV5-1 to TRBJ2-3; D is uncertain. Sequencing used CD4+ T cells sorted from PBMCs, obtained 15 days after the yellow fever booster vaccination. The CDR3: CASSLEGLDTQYF. The CDR3 DNA is TGCGCCAGCAGCTTGGAAGGGTTAGATACGCAGTATTTT. Full variable domain (remainder filled in from reference TRBV5-1 and TRBJ2-3): KAGVTQTPRYLIKTRGQQVTLSCSPISGHRSVSWYQQTPGQGLQFLFEYFSETQRNKGNFPGRFSGRQFSNSRSEMNVSTLELGDSALYLCASSLEGLDTQYFGPGTRLTVL.